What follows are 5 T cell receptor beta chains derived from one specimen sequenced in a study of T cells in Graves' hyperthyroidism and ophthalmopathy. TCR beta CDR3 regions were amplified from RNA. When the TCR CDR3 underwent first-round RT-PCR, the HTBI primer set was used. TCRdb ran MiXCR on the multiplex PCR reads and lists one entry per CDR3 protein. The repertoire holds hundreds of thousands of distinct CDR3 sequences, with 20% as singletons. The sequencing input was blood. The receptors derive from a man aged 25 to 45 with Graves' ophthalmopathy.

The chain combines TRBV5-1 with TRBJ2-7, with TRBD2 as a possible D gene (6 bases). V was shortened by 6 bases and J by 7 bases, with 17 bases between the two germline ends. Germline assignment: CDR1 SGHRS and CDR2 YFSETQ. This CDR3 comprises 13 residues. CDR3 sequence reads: CASMRGGSGEQYF. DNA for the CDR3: TGCGCCAGCATGAGGGGAGGATCGGGGGAGCAGTACTTC. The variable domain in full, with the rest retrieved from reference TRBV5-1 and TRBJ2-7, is KAGVTQTPRYLIKTRGQQVTLSCSPISGHRSVSWYQQTPGQGLQFLFEYFSETQRNKGNFPGRFSGRQFSNSRSEMNVSTLELGDSALYLCASMRGGSGEQYFGPGTRLTVT.

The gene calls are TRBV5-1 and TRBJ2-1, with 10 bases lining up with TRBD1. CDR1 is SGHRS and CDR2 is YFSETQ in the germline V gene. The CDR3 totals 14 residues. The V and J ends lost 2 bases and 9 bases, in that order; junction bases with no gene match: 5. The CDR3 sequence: CASSFGQGGTEQFF. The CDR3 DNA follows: TGCGCCAGCAGCTTCGGACAGGGGGGGACTGAGCAGTTCTTC.

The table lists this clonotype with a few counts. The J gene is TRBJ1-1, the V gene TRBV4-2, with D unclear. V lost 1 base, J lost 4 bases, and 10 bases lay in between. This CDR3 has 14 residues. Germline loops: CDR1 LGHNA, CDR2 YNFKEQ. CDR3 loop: CASSQGRAITEAFF. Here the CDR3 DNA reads TGTGCCAGCAGCCAAGGAAGGGCTATCACTGAAGCTTTCTTT.

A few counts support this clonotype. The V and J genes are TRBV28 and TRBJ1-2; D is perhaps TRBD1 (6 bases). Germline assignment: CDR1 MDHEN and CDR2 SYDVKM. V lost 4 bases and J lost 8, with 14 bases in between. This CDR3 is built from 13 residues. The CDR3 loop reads CASSSRDIRGYTF. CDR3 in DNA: TGTGCCAGCAGTTCCAGGGACATCCGGGGCTACACCTTC.

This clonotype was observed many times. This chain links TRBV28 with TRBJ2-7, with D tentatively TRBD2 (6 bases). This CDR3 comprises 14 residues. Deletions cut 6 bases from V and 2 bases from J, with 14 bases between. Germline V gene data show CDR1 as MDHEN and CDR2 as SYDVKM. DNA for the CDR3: TGTGCCAGCAGCTATGACACGGGGGCCTACGAGCAGTACTTC. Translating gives CASSYDTGAYEQYF.